The sequence of this TCR beta chain was determined in a study of OX40 agonist ivuxolimab in advanced cancers. Study overall: Ivuxolimab was delivered to patients intravenously every 2 weeks at doses spanning 0.01 to 10 mg/kg. Anti-PD-1, anti-PD-L1 or anti-CTLA-4 therapy given earlier was allowed, and approximately 43% had some. General study points: At 0.1 to 3.0 mg/kg, CD4+ and CD8+ blood T cells expanded clonally by week 6.

As concerns this clone: As yet, its antigen is unknown.

V trimming: 4 bases; J trimming: 5 bases; junction bases outside the gene matches: 4. CDR3 size: 14 residues. The germline CDR1 and CDR2 sequences are ENHRY and SYGVKD. Clones were read by immunoSEQ multiplex PCR, and TCRdb kept only the in-frame ones, dropping some. The table lists 100,000 or so clones, around 86% of them singletons, with 0.3% to 0.35% in the top ten. The gene calls are TRBV10-3 and TRBJ1-4; 7 nucleotides agree with TRBD1. This sample comprised CD4+ or CD8+ T cells sorted from blood, obtained in a trial of the OX40 agonist ivuxolimab. The clonotype was recovered from an adult with an advanced solid tumor such as melanoma, head and neck, liver or kidney cancer. CDR3 coding DNA: TGTGCCATCAGTGTCGGGACAGAGAATGAAAAACTGTTTTTT. Translating it yields CAISVGTENEKLFF.